This T cell receptor (beta chain) comes out of a study of shared clonotypes between healthy human individuals. General study findings and limits: A limitation of the genetic and exposure-history diversity represented arose from few donors. Some clonotypes were shared by all four sorted-subset donors, while others were not shared. The non-shared ones had lower generation probabilities than the shared ones.

A note on this clone: The antigen is undetermined.

From germline, CDR1 is MNHNY and CDR2 SVGAGI (reference sequence). The CDR3 is 16 amino acids. V lost 7 bases, J lost 7 bases, and 11 bases stayed unmatched. Terminally differentiated effector memory CD45RA+ cells were excluded by CCR7 positive selection of CD45RO-negative cells. The assay ran at deep level. TCRdb's copy holds only in-frame clones and misses some; the assay was immunoSEQ multiplex PCR. The data show about 2.1 million clones, around 93% seen once. This receptor was obtained from a man between 18 and 29 years old in good health. Some clones in this sample may be carry-over from other donors' samples. Input material: naive CD8+ T cells from PBMCs. This chain joins TRBV6-6 and TRBJ2-1; 12 nucleotides match TRBD2. CDR3 sequence reads: CASKVRLAGDQNEQFF. Here the CDR3 DNA reads TGTGCCAGCAAGGTCCGACTAGCGGGAGATCAAAATGAGCAGTTCTTC.